The rows below give T cell receptor beta chains drawn from one sample of a study of blood T cells in healthy people across ages. MiXCR, run by TCRdb on the 5' RACE reads, gives a single entry per CDR3 protein. The sample includes over 700,000 distinct CDR3 sequences, 20% to 25% seen only once; the top ten take 9.4%. The sample also formed part of further work on T cells of mothers and their children.

The material sequenced was blood. Every receptor here comes from a boy aged 5 to 17 in good health. CDR3s include the opening cysteine and the closing phenylalanine or tryptophan.

j_call v_call cdr3_aa
TRBJ2-5 TRBV5-1 CASSLPPPGETQYF
TRBJ2-3 TRBV12-3/TRBV12-4 CASSSRTVASDTQYF
TRBJ2-1 TRBV7-3 CASSLTGGGNDEQFF
TRBJ2-5 TRBV9 CASSSWGQKRGETQYF
TRBJ2-3 TRBV29-1 CSAQGAKDWGTDTQYF
TRBJ2-7 TRBV7-3 CASSLVTTGGEQYF
TRBJ2-4 TRBV7-2 CASSLYGRAKNIQYF
TRBJ1-4 TRBV14 CASSQDPRAINGKLFF
TRBJ2-1 TRBV29-1 CSVEWSDSYNEQFF
TRBJ2-1 TRBV7-8 CASSSWSGQPEDEQFF
TRBJ2-5 TRBV5-5 CASSPVTSGRGETQYF
TRBJ2-1 TRBV6-1 CASSELKIEADEQFF
TRBJ1-3 TRBV6-6 CASREVGSGNTIYF
TRBJ2-7 TRBV4-1 CASSQVGTASYEQYF
NA TRBV28 CASALVMPEQYF
TRBJ2-3 TRBV15 CATSRDLVTDTQYF
NA TRBV10-3 CAINIGGSENEQFF
TRBJ1-3 TRBV19 CAIGDRNSGNTIYF
TRBJ2-1 TRBV12-3/TRBV12-4 CASSSTGGFYEQFF
TRBJ2-5 TRBV7-9 CASSFGSGQETQYF
TRBJ1-3 TRBV9 CASSVGYSFSGNTIYF
TRBJ1-6 TRBV5-6 CATQAGQGGSPLHF
TRBJ2-5 TRBV7-3 CASSLRPQETQYF
TRBJ2-3 TRBV29-1 CSVDRGRSGTDTQYF
TRBJ2-5 TRBV20-1 CSAREPPRLARSSREQETQYF
TRBJ2-1 TRBV28 CASSSRGTGGIDEQFF
TRBJ1-3 TRBV7-2 CASSARTDPGNTIYF
NA TRBV20-1 CSARPPLGEIDEQYF
TRBJ2-2 TRBV24-1 CATSEGGRTGELFF
TRBJ1-2 TRBV7-9 CASSRGTVYGYTF
TRBJ1-2 TRBV15 CATRRRDNWDGYTF
TRBJ1-1 TRBV7-9 CASSLWSDTEAFF
TRBJ2-3 TRBV12-3/TRBV12-4 CASSHGTAGDTQYF
TRBJ2-5 TRBV28 CASSLPLGQGGETQYF
TRBJ2-1 TRBV12-3/TRBV12-4 CASSFGLAGEQFF
TRBJ2-7 TRBV20-1 CSATSTPLAGAYEQYF
TRBJ2-5 TRBV7-2 CASSSPTIQETQYF
TRBJ1-5 TRBV19 CASSSQGAYQPQHF
TRBJ2-1 TRBV7-9 CASSPTPESSYNEQFF
TRBJ2-5 TRBV20-1 CSAREDRGQETQYF
TRBJ2-5 TRBV5-7 CAKQDGTQYF
TRBJ2-1 TRBV9 CASSEEDRDSYNEQFF
TRBJ2-3 TRBV7-9 CASSPPGLYTDTQYF
TRBJ2-1 TRBV24-1 CATSDWGQGVGNEQFF
TRBJ1-1 TRBV4-1 CASSQQVYSEAFF
TRBJ2-2 TRBV7-2 CASSFRGQGPLELFF
TRBJ1-1 TRBV25-1 CASSDPGKGDTEAFF
TRBJ1-2 TRBV7-6 CASSTTGQSGYTF
TRBJ2-7 TRBV29-1 CSAGGNPGQAYEQYF
TRBJ2-4 TRBV4-3 CASSQEGSVGGAVDKNIQYF
TRBJ2-1 TRBV11-2 CASSLYGGFLFF
TRBJ2-5 TRBV2 CASSDPETQETQYF
TRBJ2-1 TRBV2 CASSLVGGANEQFF
TRBJ2-3 TRBV27 CASSLATVADTQYF
TRBJ2-4 TRBV20-1 CSAGLAGIPDIQYF
NA TRBV7-9 CASSQIEQFF
TRBJ1-1 TRBV7-9 CASSHSGQEPVVAFF
TRBJ2-1 TRBV4-3 CASSRGWGGSYNEQFF
TRBJ2-1 TRBV5-1 CASGDRYNEQFF